Shown below are 10 T cell receptor beta chains from a single sample sequenced in a study of post-analysis software for immune sequencing data. Antigen specificity for these receptors is unknown. Prepared libraries of TCR beta cDNA carried unique molecular identifiers. Each CDR3 protein is one row after TCRdb ran MiXCR on the PCR reads. Of roughly 800,000 distinct CDR3 sequences listed, about 50% are singletons. Study conclusions and caveats: When patients were compared with controls, a handful of TRBV segments were more frequent, TRBV5-6, TRBV5-1 and TRBV20-1 among them.

Sequencing was carried out using blood. All receptors come from a girl aged 5-17 years with multiple sclerosis.

Many counts were recorded for this clonotype. One end of the junction does not line up with germline, which may come from a read error. The V and J genes are TRBV4-1 and TRBJ2-7, with a possible D match to TRBD2 (6 bases). This CDR3 contains 13 residues. Germline loops: CDR1 MGHRA, CDR2 YSYEKL. Here the CDR3 reads CASSQVGGYEQYF. The CDR3 nucleotides are TGTGCCAGCAGCCAAGTGGGAGGCTACGAGCAGTACTTC.

The chain links TRBV7-8 to TRBJ1-2; the D gene is possibly TRBD1 (6 bases). Trimming removed 5 bases at V and 4 bases at J, with 11 bases between. The length of the CDR3 is 13 residues. Germline V gene lookup returns CDR1 SGHVS and CDR2 FQNEAQ. The CDR3 loop reads CASSPRTAYGYTF. In DNA form, the CDR3 reads TGTGCCAGCAGCCCTCGGACAGCCTATGGCTACACCTTC.

This clonotype came up a few times. The chain has TRBV29-1 and TRBJ1-1; a weak D match, TRBD1 (5 bases). The CDR3 spans 13 residues. Trimming shortened V by 7 bases and J by 4 bases, and 16 bases separated the two germline ends. In germline, CDR1 is SQVTM, CDR2 ANQGSEA. The CDR3 nucleotides are TGCAGCGGCTCGGTTTCGGGGGGCACTGAAGCTTTCTTT. Amino acids: CSGSVSGGTEAFF.

The chain is built from TRBV2 and TRBJ1-5; D is undetermined. Trimming pared 2 bases from V and 0 bases from J, leaving 8 bases between. Germline V CDR1 and CDR2: SNHLY, FYNNEI. This CDR3 spans 15 amino acids. The CDR3 loop is CASSEPVNSNQPQHF. In DNA, the CDR3 is TGTGCCAGCAGTGAACCTGTTAATAGCAATCAGCCCCAGCATTTT.

The chain is built from TRBV20-1 and TRBJ2-5, with 7 bases identical to TRBD2. The assigned J gene may be wrong: the sequence end matches TRBJ2-7 better. This CDR3 has 15 amino acids. CDR1 and CDR2 from the germline V gene are DFQATT and SNEGSKA (reference sequence). CDR3 amino acids: CSAREMGGGSHEQYF. Written as DNA, the CDR3 is TGCAGTGCTAGAGAGATGGGGGGGGGATCCCACGAGCAGTACTTC.

The rearrangement joins TRBV5-1 to TRBJ2-5, with 7 bases identical to TRBD1. The last part of the DNA fits TRBJ2-7 better; the J call may be wrong. This CDR3 has 16 residues. CDR1 and CDR2 (germline): SGHRS, YFSETQ. The CDR3 DNA reads as TGCGCCAGCAGCTTGGCCCCCGGGACAGTGACGTACGAGCAGTACTTC. Residues: CASSLAPGTVTYEQYF.

This chain links TRBV7-9 with TRBJ2-3, with a tentative D call TRBD2 (6 bases). This CDR3 spans 14 amino acids. V lost 5 bases and J 4 bases, leaving 13 bases between the germline ends. Germline assignment: CDR1 SEHNR and CDR2 FQNEAQ (reference sequence). The DNA of the CDR3 is TGTGCCAGCAGCGCTGGAGGGACCCCAGATACGCAGTATTTT. As protein: CASSAGGTPDTQYF.

This clonotype was seen only a few times. The chain is built from TRBV5-1 and TRBJ2-6, with D perhaps matching TRBD1 or TRBD2 (6 bases each). Germline V gene sequence: CDR1 SGHRS, CDR2 YFSETQ. The CDR3 runs 17 residues. V lost 3 bases to trimming and J lost 3 bases, with 16 bases between them. CDR3 region: CASSSSGGARGANVLTF. CDR3 in DNA: TGCGCCAGCAGCTCCTCCGGGGGCGCGCGTGGGGCCAACGTCCTGACTTTC.

This sequence joins TRBV5-1 and TRBJ1-1; D is possibly TRBD1 (5 bases). There are 14 residues in the CDR3. V gave up 4 bases and J gave up 0 bases, with 10 bases separating them. The germline V gene encodes CDR1 SGHRS and CDR2 YFSETQ. CDR3 residues: CASSDTTVNTEAFF. CDR3 DNA sequence: TGCGCCAGCAGCGATACGACAGTGAACACTGAAGCTTTCTTT.

The chain combines TRBV5-1 with TRBJ2-1; 7 positions agree with TRBD1. The CDR3 runs 13 residues. Germline-derived CDR1 and CDR2 are SGHRS and YFSETQ. V was clipped by 7 bases and J by 4 bases; unmatched bases: 5. Here the CDR3 DNA reads TGCGCCAGCGGGACAGATAGATACAATGAGCAGTTCTTC. Translating gives CASGTDRYNEQFF.